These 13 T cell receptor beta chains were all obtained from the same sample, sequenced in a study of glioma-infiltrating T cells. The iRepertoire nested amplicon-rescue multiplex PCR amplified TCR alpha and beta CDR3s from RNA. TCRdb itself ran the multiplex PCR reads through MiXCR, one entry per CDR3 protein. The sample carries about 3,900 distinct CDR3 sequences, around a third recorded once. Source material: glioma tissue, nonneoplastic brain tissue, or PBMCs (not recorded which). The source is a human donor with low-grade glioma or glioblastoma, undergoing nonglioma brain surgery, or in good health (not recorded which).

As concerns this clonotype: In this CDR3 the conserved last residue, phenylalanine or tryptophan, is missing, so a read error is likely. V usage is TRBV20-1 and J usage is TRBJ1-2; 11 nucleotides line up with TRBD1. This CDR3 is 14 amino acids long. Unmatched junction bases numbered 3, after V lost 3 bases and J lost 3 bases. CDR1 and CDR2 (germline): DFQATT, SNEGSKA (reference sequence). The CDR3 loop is CSASRGQGDYGYTL. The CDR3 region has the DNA TGCAGTGCTAGTAGGGGACAGGGGGACTATGGCTACACCCTC.

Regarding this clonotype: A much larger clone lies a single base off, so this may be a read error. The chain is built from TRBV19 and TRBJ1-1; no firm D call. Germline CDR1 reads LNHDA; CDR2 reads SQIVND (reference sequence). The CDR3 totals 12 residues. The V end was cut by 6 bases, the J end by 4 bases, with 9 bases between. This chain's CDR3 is CASRQVGTEAFF. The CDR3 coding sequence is TGTGCCAGTAGGCAGGTAGGCACTGAAGCTTTCTTT. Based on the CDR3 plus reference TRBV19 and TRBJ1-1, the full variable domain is DGGITQSPKYLFRKEGQNVTLSCEQNLNHDAMYWYRQDPGQGLRLIYYSQIVNDFQKGDIAEGYSVSREKKESFPLTVTSAQKNPTAFYLCASRQVGTEAFFGQGTRLTVV.

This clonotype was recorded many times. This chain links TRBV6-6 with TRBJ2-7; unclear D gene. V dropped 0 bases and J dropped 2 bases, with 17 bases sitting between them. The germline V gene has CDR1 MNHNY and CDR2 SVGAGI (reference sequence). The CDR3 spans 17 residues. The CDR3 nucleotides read TGTGCCAGCAGTTACTCACGCCCCGTTGCCCAGCCCTACGAGCAGTACTTC. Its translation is CASSYSRPVAQPYEQYF.

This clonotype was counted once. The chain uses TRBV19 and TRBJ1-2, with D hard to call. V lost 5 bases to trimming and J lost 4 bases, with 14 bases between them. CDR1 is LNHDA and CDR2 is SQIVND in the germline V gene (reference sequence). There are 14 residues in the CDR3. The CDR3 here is CASSVSVQVYGYTF. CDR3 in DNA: TGTGCCAGTAGTGTCTCGGTACAAGTCTATGGCTACACCTTC.

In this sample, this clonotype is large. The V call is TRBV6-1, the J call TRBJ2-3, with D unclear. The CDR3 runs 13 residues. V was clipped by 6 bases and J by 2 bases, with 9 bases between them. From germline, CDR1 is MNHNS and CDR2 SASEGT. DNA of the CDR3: TGTGCCAGCAGACCCTCAGCCACAGATACGCAGTATTTT. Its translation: CASRPSATDTQYF.

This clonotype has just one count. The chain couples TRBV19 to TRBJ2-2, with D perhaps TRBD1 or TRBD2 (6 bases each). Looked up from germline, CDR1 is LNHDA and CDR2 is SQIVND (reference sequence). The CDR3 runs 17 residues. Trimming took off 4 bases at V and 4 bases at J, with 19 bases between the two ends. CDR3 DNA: TGTGCCAGTAGTAAGGCTAACGGGGGCCGGAGCACCGGGGAGCTGTTTTTT. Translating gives CASSKANGGRSTGELFF.

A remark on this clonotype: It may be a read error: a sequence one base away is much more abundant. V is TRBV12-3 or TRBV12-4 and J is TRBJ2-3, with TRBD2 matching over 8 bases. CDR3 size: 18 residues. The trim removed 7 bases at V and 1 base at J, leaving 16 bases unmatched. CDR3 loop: CASTHMGSGGAGTDTQYF. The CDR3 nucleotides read TGTGCCAGCACCCACATGGGATCCGGGGGGGCTGGCACAGATACGCAGTATTTT.

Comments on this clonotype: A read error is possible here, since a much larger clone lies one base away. CDR3 in amino acids: CASSTESYGYTF. The CDR3 DNA reads as TGTGCCAGTAGTACCGAGAGCTATGGCTACACCTTC. The chain uses TRBV19 and TRBJ1-2; D is ambiguous. This CDR3 has 12 residues. Germline V gene data show CDR1 as LNHDA and CDR2 as SQIVND (reference sequence). V was shortened by 4 bases and J by 4 bases, with 7 bases between the two germline ends.

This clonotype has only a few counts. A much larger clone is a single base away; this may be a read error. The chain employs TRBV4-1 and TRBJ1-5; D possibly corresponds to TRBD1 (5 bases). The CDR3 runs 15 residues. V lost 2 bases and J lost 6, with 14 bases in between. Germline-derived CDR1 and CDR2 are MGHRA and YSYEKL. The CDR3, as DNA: TGCGCCAGCAGCCAACTCTGGGACGGTGTTCAGCCCCAGCATTTT. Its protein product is CASSQLWDGVQPQHF.

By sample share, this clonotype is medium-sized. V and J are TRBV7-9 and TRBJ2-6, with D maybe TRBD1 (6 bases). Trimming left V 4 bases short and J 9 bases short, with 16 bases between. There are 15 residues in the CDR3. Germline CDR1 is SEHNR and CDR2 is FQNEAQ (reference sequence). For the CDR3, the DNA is TGTGCCAGCAGCTCCAGGAAGACAGGCGGCAACGTCCTGACTTTC. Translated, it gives CASSSRKTGGNVLTF.

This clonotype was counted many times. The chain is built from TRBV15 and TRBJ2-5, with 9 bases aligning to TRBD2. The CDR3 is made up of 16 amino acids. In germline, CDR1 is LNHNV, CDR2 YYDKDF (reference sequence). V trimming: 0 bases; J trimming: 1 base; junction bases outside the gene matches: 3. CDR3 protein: CATSRDERGVQETQYF. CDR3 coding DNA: TGTGCCACCAGCAGAGATGAGCGGGGGGTCCAAGAGACCCAGTACTTC.

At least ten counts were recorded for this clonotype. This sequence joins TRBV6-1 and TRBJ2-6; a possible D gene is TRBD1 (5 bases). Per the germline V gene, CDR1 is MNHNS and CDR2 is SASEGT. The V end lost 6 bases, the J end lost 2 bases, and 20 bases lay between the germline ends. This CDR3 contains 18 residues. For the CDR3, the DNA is TGTGCCAGCAGCCAAGACCCACAGGCCCCCACTGGGGCCAACGTCCTGACTTTC. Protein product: CASSQDPQAPTGANVLTF.

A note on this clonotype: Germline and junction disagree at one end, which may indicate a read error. CDR3 amino acids: CAGSYQTGSTDTQYF. The CDR3 nucleotides are TGTGCCGGCAGTTACCAGACAGGGAGCACAGATACGCAGTACTTC. This rearrangement joins TRBV6-2 or TRBV6-3 to TRBJ2-5; 7 bases are a match to TRBD1. The germline CDR1 and CDR2 sequences are MNHEY and SVGEGT. The CDR3 has 15 amino acids.